A selection of T cell receptor beta chains follows, all from one sample in a study of beta chain features in type 1 diabetes. The data were produced by immunoSEQ multiplex PCR, yet TCRdb's version contains in-frame clones alone and is incomplete. Among around 450,000 clones listed, about an eighth were seen once. Material: naive CD4+ T cells from blood. All receptors derive from a woman aged 18-29 years in good health. Both conserved end residues are part of each CDR3. The D gene is left open where the match is weak. Size values are once, few and many counts, or a class for expanded clones, and some rows have none.

abundance: few; d_gene: TRBD1; v_gene: TRBV29-1; j_gene: TRBJ2-2; CDR3nt: TGCAGCGCCCGTTCGGGACAGAGCTTACTCGGGGAGCTGTTTTTT; CDR3aa: CSARSGQSLLGELFF
abundance: few; d_gene: NA; v_gene: TRBV18; j_gene: TRBJ1-4; CDR3nt: TGTGCCAGCTCACCCTGGGAAGCGGTGGGTGAAAAACTGTTTTTT; CDR3aa: CASSPWEAVGEKLFF
abundance: few; d_gene: TRBD1; v_gene: TRBV2; j_gene: TRBJ2-1; CDR3nt: TGTGCCTGCCTGACAGGGGGCTACAATGAGCAGTTCTTC; CDR3aa: CACLTGGYNEQFF
abundance: few; d_gene: TRBD1; v_gene: TRBV19; j_gene: TRBJ2-4; CDR3nt: TGTGCCAGTAGTGGGACAGGGGGCAACATTCAGTACTTC; CDR3aa: CASSGTGGNIQYF
abundance: NA; d_gene: NA; v_gene: TRBV7-2; j_gene: TRBJ1-3; CDR3nt: TGTGCCAGCAGAGGGGAACCAACTGGAAACACCATATATTTT; CDR3aa: CASRGEPTGNTIYF
abundance: NA; d_gene: TRBD2; v_gene: TRBV30; j_gene: TRBJ2-7; CDR3nt: TGTGCCTGGAGTCTGGGACTAGCGGGCCGCCGCTACGAGCAGTACTTC; CDR3aa: CAWSLGLAGRRYEQYF
abundance: NA; d_gene: NA; v_gene: TRBV5-1; j_gene: TRBJ2-1; CDR3nt: TGCGCCAGCAATCAGGGTCGGAGCTCCTACAATGAGCAGTTCTTC; CDR3aa: CASNQGRSSYNEQFF
abundance: NA; d_gene: NA; v_gene: TRBV29-1; j_gene: TRBJ1-5; CDR3nt: TGCAGCGTTGTTCTGGGAGGCAATCAGCCCCAGCATTTT; CDR3aa: CSVVLGGNQPQHF
abundance: NA; d_gene: NA; v_gene: TRBV9; j_gene: TRBJ1-6; CDR3nt: TGTGCCAGCAACCGGGGATTAAGACACGGGGATTCACCCCTCCACTTT; CDR3aa: CASNRGLRHGDSPLHF
abundance: NA; d_gene: NA; v_gene: TRBV7-3; j_gene: TRBJ2-5; CDR3nt: TGTGCCAGCAGCCCGCGATACCAAGAGACCCAGTACTTC; CDR3aa: CASSPRYQETQYF
abundance: few; d_gene: NA; v_gene: TRBV13; j_gene: TRBJ2-1; CDR3nt: TGTGCCAGCAGCTTAGGCCTATGGTGGCAGGGGACCTACAATGAGCAGTTCTTC; CDR3aa: CASSLGLWWQGTYNEQFF